Listed here are 20 T cell receptor beta chains from one sample, sequenced in a study of T cell repertoires in cytomegalovirus infection. In TCRdb, the reads were re-called with MiXCR into one record per CDR3 protein. The sample has about 740,000 distinct CDR3 sequences, 35% seen once; the top ten hold around 2.6%. Material for sequencing was PBMCs. Source of these receptors: a human donor in good health (CMV status not recorded). Some clones in this sample may be carry-over from other donors' samples.

The rearrangement joins TRBV7-2 to TRBJ1-2; D remains unclear. The ends were cut back, 2 bases at V and 8 bases at J, with 12 bases in the middle. Germline loops: CDR1 SGHTA, CDR2 FQGNSA. The length of the CDR3 is 13 residues. The CDR3 here is CASSLLLRTGYTF. For the CDR3, the DNA is TGTGCCAGCAGCTTACTACTGAGGACGGGCTACACCTTC. The whole variable domain, filled in from reference TRBV7-2 and TRBJ1-2, reads GAGVSQSPSNKVTEKGKDVELRCDPISGHTALYWYRQSLGQGLEFLIYFQGNSAPDKSGLPSDRFSAERTGGSVSTLTIQRTQQEDSAVYLCASSLLLRTGYTFGSGTRLTVV.

The genes are TRBV19 and TRBJ2-3; D call uncertain. CDR1 is LNHDA and CDR2 is SQIVND in the germline V gene (reference sequence). V lost 3 bases and J 7 bases, leaving 11 bases between the germline ends. This CDR3 has 13 residues. In DNA, the CDR3 is TGTGCCAGTAGTATTCCTGCAGGTCATACGCAGTATTTT. It is translated as CASSIPAGHTQYF.

V and J are TRBV12-3 or TRBV12-4 and TRBJ2-3, with TRBD2 identical over 10 bases. The CDR3 is 18 residues long. V gave up 5 bases and J gave up 0 bases; unmatched junction bases: 11. The CDR3 region is CASSPPFVLAGSTDTQYF. The CDR3 region has the DNA TGTGCCAGCAGTCCCCCCTTCGTACTAGCGGGAAGCACAGATACGCAGTATTTT.

This CDR3 is CATLWTGVYNEQFF. CDR3 nucleotide sequence: TGTGCCACCCTCTGGACAGGGGTCTACAATGAGCAGTTCTTC. The gene calls are TRBV6-1 and TRBJ2-1, with 9 bases fitting TRBD1. Trimming took 10 bases from V and 3 from J; bases not matched to a gene: 7. Germline lookup yields CDR1 MNHNS and CDR2 SASEGT. This CDR3 contains 14 residues.

This clonotype was observed a few times. The chain combines TRBV7-2 with TRBJ2-3, with D perhaps TRBD2 (5 bases). This CDR3 is built from 16 residues. Germline V gene lookup returns CDR1 SGHTA and CDR2 FQGNSA. The germline V and J ends were trimmed by 1 base and 2 bases, with 13 bases remaining between them. The DNA of the CDR3 is TGTGCCAGCAGCTTAGTGCCTAGCAGTTACACAGATACGCAGTATTTT. Protein product: CASSLVPSSYTDTQYF.

The V call is TRBV6-6, the J call TRBJ1-5, with no clear D. The CDR3 consists of 12 residues. Germline values: CDR1 MNHNY, CDR2 SVGAGI (reference sequence). V was trimmed by 7 bases and J by 5 bases, leaving 9 bases between them. This CDR3 is CASTEGDQPQHF. CDR3 sequence (DNA): TGTGCCAGCACAGAAGGTGATCAGCCCCAGCATTTT.

This clonotype turned up a few times. The chain employs TRBV28 and TRBJ1-5; tentative D call: TRBD1 (6 bases). Germline V gene sequence: CDR1 MDHEN, CDR2 SYDVKM. Trimming took off 6 bases at V and 1 base at J, with 28 bases between the two ends. This CDR3 has 20 residues. As DNA, the CDR3 is TGTGCCAGCAGGACCAGCCTCCAGGGGTTGGGACTCTTAAGCAATCAGCCCCAGCATTTT. This codes for CASRTSLQGLGLLSNQPQHF.

In its sample, this clonotype was seen a few times. This chain joins TRBV29-1 and TRBJ2-1; TRBD2 aligns across 7 bases. Germline CDR1 SQVTM, CDR2 ANQGSEA. V gave up 4 bases and J gave up 8 bases; unmatched junction bases: 11. The length of the CDR3 is 14 residues. The CDR3 DNA is TGCAGCGTTGGGACCGGCCAGGGAGGGTATGAGCAGTTCTTC. It encodes CSVGTGQGGYEQFF.

The CDR3 here is CSVEPSGQGNPYGYTF. CDR3 DNA sequence: TGCAGCGTGGAACCCTCGGGACAGGGGAACCCATATGGCTACACCTTC. The chain recombines TRBV29-1 with TRBJ1-2, with 10 bases matching TRBD1. V lost 6 bases and J lost 5; bases outside the gene matches: 15. Germline V gives CDR1 SQVTM, CDR2 ANQGSEA. The CDR3 is 16 amino acids. The variable domain in full, completed from reference TRBV29-1 and TRBJ1-2, reads SAVISQKPSRDICQRGTSLTIQCQVDSQVTMMFWYRQQPGQSLTLIATANQGSEATYESGFVIDKFPISRPNLTFSTLTVSNMSPEDSSIYLCSVEPSGQGNPYGYTFGSGTRLTVV.

This clonotype was detected only a few times. This rearrangement joins TRBV11-2 to TRBJ2-4; D unresolved. V gave up 1 base and J gave up 0 bases, with 10 bases separating them. The CDR3 spans 16 residues. Germline V gene data show CDR1 as SGHAT and CDR2 as FQNNGV. CDR3 region: CASSLGGFGAKNIQYF. CDR3 sequence (DNA): TGTGCCAGCAGCTTAGGTGGATTCGGAGCCAAAAACATTCAGTACTTC.

There are a few counts of this clonotype. The chain is built from TRBV5-1 and TRBJ2-1; TRBD1 agrees at 12 bases. CDR1 and CDR2 (germline): SGHRS, YFSETQ. Trimming at V came to 3 bases and at J to 10 bases, leaving 8 bases not matched to a gene. CDR3 length equals 15 residues. CDR3 sequence reads: CASSSSGTGGQEQFF. In DNA, the CDR3 is TGCGCCAGCAGCTCATCCGGGACAGGGGGCCAAGAGCAGTTCTTC. Together with reference TRBV5-1 and TRBJ2-1, the CDR3 gives the full variable domain: KAGVTQTPRYLIKTRGQQVTLSCSPISGHRSVSWYQQTPGQGLQFLFEYFSETQRNKGNFPGRFSGRQFSNSRSEMNVSTLELGDSALYLCASSSSGTGGQEQFFGPGTRLTVL.

This clonotype has a handful of counts. This sequence joins TRBV6-5 and TRBJ1-2; no definite D call. Trimming removed 2 bases at V and 6 bases at J, with 13 bases between. The CDR3 extends over 14 amino acids. Germline CDR1 MNHEY, CDR2 SVGAGI. The CDR3 protein is CASSYGGRVDGYTF. As DNA, the CDR3 is TGTGCCAGCAGTTACGGAGGGCGAGTTGATGGCTACACCTTC.

This clonotype was detected a few times. The chain uses TRBV7-9 and TRBJ2-7, with D perhaps TRBD1 (5 bases). The CDR3 is 13 amino acids. V lost 4 bases and J 3 bases, leaving 10 bases between the germline ends. Germline V gives CDR1 SEHNR, CDR2 FQNEAQ (reference sequence). CDR3 bases: TGTGCCAGCAGCTCACAGGAGAACTACGAGCAGTACTTC. Its translation is CASSSQENYEQYF.

This clonotype has ten or more counts. CDR3 loop: CASSQRWGAPPNEQFF. The CDR3 DNA sequence: TGTGCCAGCAGCCAGCGATGGGGGGCGCCTCCGAATGAGCAGTTCTTC. The chain employs TRBV28 and TRBJ2-1; D tentatively fits TRBD1 or TRBD2 (6 bases each). Germline CDR1 is MDHEN and CDR2 is SYDVKM. Between the trimmed V and J ends, which lost 6 bases and 7 bases, there was a span of 22 bases. The CDR3 loop spans 16 amino acids.

This clonotype was observed a handful of times. This sequence joins TRBV13 and TRBJ1-6; D call uncertain. V dropped 3 bases and J dropped 7 bases, with 10 bases sitting between them. Germline-derived CDR1 and CDR2 are PRHDT and FYEKMQ (reference sequence). This CDR3 region has 14 residues. The CDR3 DNA sequence: TGTGCCAGCAGCTTCTTTGTAGGGAATTCACCCCTCCACTTT. Translating gives CASSFFVGNSPLHF. Drawing the rest from reference TRBV13 and TRBJ1-6, the complete variable domain is AAGVIQSPRHLIKEKRETATLKCYPIPRHDTVYWYQQGPGQDPQFLISFYEKMQSDKGSIPDRFSAQQFSDYHSELNMSSLELGDSALYFCASSFFVGNSPLHFGNGTRLTVT.

The chain combines TRBV3-1 with TRBJ1-2; D gene unclear. There are 19 residues in the CDR3. Trimming removed 2 bases from V and 6 bases from J, with 28 bases in between. The V gene's germline CDR1 is LGHDT and CDR2 YNNKEL (reference sequence). Here the CDR3 reads CASSQTSQTGGGSGNGYTF. CDR3 nucleotide sequence: TGTGCCAGCAGCCAAACCTCTCAGACGGGTGGAGGAAGTGGGAATGGCTACACCTTC.

This rearrangement joins TRBV19 to TRBJ2-2, with 12 bases aligning to TRBD1. Per germline, CDR1 LNHDA and CDR2 SQIVND (reference sequence). The V segment lost 6 bases and the J segment 9 bases; nucleotides outside the gene matches: 5. The CDR3 is 14 residues long. The CDR3 loop is CASRGQGAPWELFF. The CDR3 DNA follows: TGTGCCAGTAGGGGACAGGGGGCGCCGTGGGAGCTGTTTTTT.

The chain is built from TRBV14 and TRBJ2-7; tentatively, D is TRBD2 (5 bases). CDR3 length: 13 amino acids. The germline V and J ends were trimmed by 2 bases and 5 bases, with 10 bases remaining between them. Germline V gene data show CDR1 as SGHDN and CDR2 as FVKESK. CDR3 in amino acids: CASSQIGVHEQYF. Here the CDR3 DNA reads TGTGCCAGCAGCCAAATCGGGGTCCACGAGCAGTACTTC.

This rearrangement joins TRBV7-6 to TRBJ2-7; tentatively, D is TRBD2 (6 bases). This CDR3 spans 14 amino acids. Trimming took 8 bases from V and 3 from J, leaving 17 bases between them. Germline CDR1 is SGHVS and CDR2 is FNYEAQ. CDR3 coding DNA: TGTGCCAGCTCCTTGGACCGGGGGAACTACGAGCAGTACTTC. Translated: CASSLDRGNYEQYF. Drawing the rest from reference TRBV7-6 and TRBJ2-7, the complete variable domain is GAGVSQSPRYKVTKRGQDVALRCDPISGHVSLYWYRQALGQGPEFLTYFNYEAQQDKSGLPNDRFSAERPEGSISTLTIQRTEQRDSAMYRCASSLDRGNYEQYFGPGTRLTVT.

The CDR3 is CSVTTGIGGELFF. Written as DNA, the CDR3 is TGCAGCGTCACCACAGGGATAGGCGGGGAGCTGTTTTTT. V and J are TRBV29-1 and TRBJ2-2; D is possibly TRBD1 (6 bases). Trimming took 6 bases from V and 7 from J, leaving 15 bases between them. Germline CDR1 is SQVTM and CDR2 is ANQGSEA. CDR3 length equals 13 residues.